A single sample gave rise to the 23 T cell receptor beta chains below, sequenced in a study of radiotherapy plus CTLA-4 blockade in lung cancer. Measured with immunoSEQ multiplex PCR; TCRdb has only the in-frame clones, and not every one. The table shows around 100,000 clones, with approximately 80% occurring only once. The sample here was peripheral blood, taken from a patient treated with radiotherapy plus ipilimumab. The receptors here all came from a human donor with non-small cell lung cancer that progressed on radiotherapy plus ipilimumab. Some clones in this sample may be carry-over from other donors' samples.

This rearrangement joins TRBV19 to TRBJ2-5; D not resolved. The CDR3 is made up of 11 amino acids. Germline V CDR1 and CDR2: LNHDA, SQIVND (reference sequence). V was cut by 5 bases and J by 4 bases, with 5 bases left in between. For the CDR3, the DNA is TGTGCCAGTAGTTTTCGAGAGACCCAGTACTTC. Translated, it gives CASSFRETQYF.

CDR3 DNA sequence: TGTGCCAGCAGCGTAGTAGGGGGAGACTATGGCTACACCTTC. This sequence encodes CASSVVGGDYGYTF. V is TRBV9 and J is TRBJ1-2, with D perhaps matching TRBD1 (6 bases). Trimming removed 0 bases from V and 3 bases from J, with 9 bases in between. Looked up from germline, CDR1 is SGDLS and CDR2 is YYNGEE. The CDR3 loop spans 14 amino acids.

The table lists this clone with a count of one. V usage is TRBV5-4 and J usage is TRBJ2-6, with D perhaps TRBD1 or TRBD2 (6 bases each). This CDR3 is built from 18 residues. V lost 4 bases and J lost 1, with 18 bases in between. The germline gives CDR1 SGHNT, CDR2 YYREEE (reference sequence). The CDR3 DNA reads TGTGCCAGCAGCCGGGGAGGTCAAGGGGGTTCTGGGGCCAACGTCCTGACTTTC. This codes for CASSRGGQGGSGANVLTF.

The rearrangement joins TRBV10-3 to TRBJ2-5; 8 bases align to TRBD1. The V gene end was trimmed by 6 bases and the J gene end by 3 bases; junction bases not matched to a gene: 6. The CDR3 sequence is 14 residues long. Looked up from germline, CDR1 is ENHRY and CDR2 is SYGVKD. Here the CDR3 reads CAIRKETGEETQYF. Written as DNA, the CDR3 is TGTGCCATCAGGAAAGAGACAGGGGAAGAGACCCAGTACTTC.

This sequence joins TRBV27 and TRBJ2-3; 8 nucleotides align to TRBD1. Unmatched junction bases numbered 13, after V lost 5 bases and J lost 9 bases. Germline assignment: CDR1 MNHEY and CDR2 SMNVEV (reference sequence). The CDR3 sequence is 15 residues long. For the CDR3, the DNA is TGTGCCAGCAGTCCTTTTCAGGGGGCGCAATCAACGCAGTATTTT. The encoded protein is CASSPFQGAQSTQYF.

The rearrangement uses TRBV2 and TRBJ1-1; D is possibly TRBD1 (6 bases). Deletions cut 5 bases from V and 0 bases from J, with 10 bases between. CDR3 length equals 14 residues. Germline V gene lookup returns CDR1 SNHLY and CDR2 FYNNEI. The CDR3 sequence: CASSLQGMNTEAFF. The DNA for the CDR3 is TGTGCCAGCAGTCTACAGGGAATGAACACTGAAGCTTTCTTT.

The chain joins TRBV5-5 to TRBJ2-6, with a possible D match to TRBD1 (5 bases). Trimming stripped 2 bases from V and 8 bases from J, with 17 bases between. Looked up from germline, CDR1 is SGHKS and CDR2 is YYEKEE (reference sequence). The CDR3 is 16 residues long. The CDR3 sequence is CASSFSPTETSNVLTF. In nucleotides, the CDR3 is TGTGCCAGCAGCTTTAGTCCGACAGAGACTTCCAACGTCCTGACTTTC.

The rearrangement uses TRBV19 and TRBJ1-5; possible D gene TRBD1, 5 bases. Germline V gives CDR1 LNHDA, CDR2 SQIVND (reference sequence). This CDR3 has 17 amino acids. The V gene lost 2 bases and the J gene lost 2 bases, with 16 bases spanning the gap. The CDR3 sequence is CASSIMQGGLGNQPQHF. The DNA of the CDR3 is TGTGCCAGTAGTATAATGCAGGGCGGTTTGGGCAATCAGCCCCAGCATTTT.

This chain connects TRBV4-2 to TRBJ1-2; D uncertain. This CDR3 is 16 amino acids long. V was trimmed by 1 base and J by 6 bases, leaving 18 bases between them. CDR1 LGHNA and CDR2 YNFKEQ come from the germline V gene. CDR3 nucleotides: TGTGCCAGCAGCCAAGTGGTCACCGAAGATGGAGATGGCTACACCTTC. Translating it yields CASSQVVTEDGDGYTF.

V is TRBV5-1 and J is TRBJ1-4; D ambiguous. V was trimmed by 0 bases and J by 0 bases, leaving 6 bases between them. The CDR3 runs 15 residues. CDR1 is SGHRS and CDR2 is YFSETQ in the germline V gene. The CDR3: CASSLGPSTNEKLFF. The CDR3 coding sequence is TGCGCCAGCAGCTTGGGACCATCAACTAATGAAAAACTGTTTTTT. The entire variable domain, with the rest obtained from reference TRBV5-1 and TRBJ1-4, is as follows: KAGVTQTPRYLIKTRGQQVTLSCSPISGHRSVSWYQQTPGQGLQFLFEYFSETQRNKGNFPGRFSGRQFSNSRSEMNVSTLELGDSALYLCASSLGPSTNEKLFFGSGTQLSVL.

The rearrangement links TRBV5-1 to TRBJ2-3, with 8 bases fitting TRBD2. V lost 5 bases and J lost 1; bases outside the gene matches: 9. There are 16 residues in the CDR3. The germline V gene encodes CDR1 SGHRS and CDR2 YFSETQ. CDR3 nucleotides: TGCGCCAGCAGTGGGCGGGGGGCCATTGGCACAGATACGCAGTATTTT. Its protein is CASSGRGAIGTDTQYF. Using reference TRBV5-1 and TRBJ2-3 for the parts outside the CDR3, the full variable domain is KAGVTQTPRYLIKTRGQQVTLSCSPISGHRSVSWYQQTPGQGLQFLFEYFSETQRNKGNFPGRFSGRQFSNSRSEMNVSTLELGDSALYLCASSGRGAIGTDTQYFGPGTRLTVL.

The chain is built from TRBV7-2 and TRBJ2-7; 9 nucleotides agree with TRBD2. CDR3 length: 16 residues. The germline gives CDR1 SGHTA, CDR2 FQGNSA. Trimming at V came to 4 bases and at J to 6 bases, leaving 13 bases not matched to a gene. The CDR3 nucleotides are TGTGCCAGCAGCTACTCCTCCGGGACTAGCCTTCTCGAGCAGTACTTC. This translates into CASSYSSGTSLLEQYF.

V and J are TRBV6-4 and TRBJ2-7, with 12 bases that match TRBD2. This CDR3 is built from 15 residues. Germline assignment: CDR1 MRHNA and CDR2 SNTAGT. V lost 9 bases and J lost 8; bases outside the gene matches: 14. The CDR3 DNA reads as TGTGCCAGTCCGTTTGGGACTAGCGGGCCACAGAAGCAGTACTTC. Amino acid sequence: CASPFGTSGPQKQYF.

The gene calls are TRBV19 and TRBJ1-1; D is ambiguous. CDR3 size: 12 residues. Trimming stripped 0 bases from V and 11 bases from J, with 10 bases between. Germline values: CDR1 LNHDA, CDR2 SQIVND (reference sequence). This chain's CDR3 is CASSIDVRRAFF. In nucleotides, the CDR3 is TGTGCCAGTAGTATAGATGTAAGGCGGGCTTTCTTT.

The chain is built from TRBV4-2 and TRBJ2-7; perhaps TRBD2 as D (5 bases). V lost 4 bases and J 5 bases, leaving 12 bases between the germline ends. The CDR3 runs 13 residues. CDR1 and CDR2 from the germline V gene are LGHNA and YNFKEQ. The CDR3 sequence: CASSLAPGDEQYF. The CDR3 DNA reads as TGTGCCAGCAGCCTAGCCCCCGGGGACGAGCAGTACTTC.

The chain links TRBV19 to TRBJ1-2, with D possibly being TRBD1 (6 bases). Germline values: CDR1 LNHDA, CDR2 SQIVND (reference sequence). Trimming removed 3 bases at V and 0 bases at J, with 11 bases between. CDR3 size: 15 residues. The CDR3 reads CASSIWDTTNYGYTF. CDR3 nucleotides: TGTGCCAGTAGTATCTGGGACACCACTAACTATGGCTACACCTTC.

The rearrangement links TRBV4-2 to TRBJ1-3, with a tentative D call TRBD1 (6 bases). The V end lost 4 bases, the J end lost 2 bases, and 18 bases lay between the germline ends. CDR1 is LGHNA, CDR2 YNFKEQ, per germline. The CDR3 is made up of 17 amino acids. DNA for the CDR3: TGTGCCAGCAGCCCCCGTCCGAACAGGGAGGCTGGAAACACCATATATTTT. Translation: CASSPRPNREAGNTIYF.

The chain links TRBV7-2 to TRBJ2-1; D gene unclear. This CDR3 has 15 amino acids. The germline V gene has CDR1 SGHTA and CDR2 FQGNSA. Trimming shortened V by 5 bases and J by 0 bases, and 11 bases separated the two germline ends. The CDR3 here is CASSLRYPSYNEQFF. CDR3 sequence (DNA): TGTGCCAGCAGCCTCAGATATCCCTCCTACAATGAGCAGTTCTTC.

This sequence joins TRBV7-8 and TRBJ2-7; 14 nucleotides line up with TRBD2. CDR1 and CDR2 from the germline V gene are SGHVS and FQNEAQ. V lost 2 bases to trimming and J lost 2 bases; unmatched junction nucleotides: 2. The CDR3 contains 16 residues. The CDR3 loop reads CASSLPGLAGAYEQYF. CDR3 bases: TGTGCCAGCAGCTTACCGGGACTAGCGGGGGCCTACGAGCAGTACTTC.

This chain uses TRBV5-8 with TRBJ1-1; tentatively, D is TRBD1 (5 bases). Trimming cost V 1 base and J 4 bases, with 14 bases left between them. The CDR3 is made up of 15 amino acids. Germline V CDR1 and CDR2: SGHTS, YDEGEE. The CDR3 DNA reads as TGTGCCAGCAGCTTGTCCTCGGCAGGGCGCACTGAAGCTTTCTTT. Protein sequence: CASSLSSAGRTEAFF.

This clone was counted once. The CDR3 protein is CASSFTSGGQETQYF. The CDR3 DNA follows: TGTGCCAGCAGCTTCACTAGCGGGGGACAAGAGACCCAGTACTTC. V is TRBV5-6 and J is TRBJ2-5, with 11 bases fitting TRBD2. The J segment lost 2 bases and the V segment lost 2 bases, leaving 2 bases of the junction unmatched. The CDR3 runs 15 residues. Per germline, CDR1 SGHDT and CDR2 YYEEEE.

The chain is built from TRBV6-6 and TRBJ2-7; D unclear. Germline V gives CDR1 MNHNY, CDR2 SVGAGI (reference sequence). V dropped 8 bases and J dropped 0 bases, with 5 bases sitting between them. The CDR3 covers 11 residues. CDR3 region: CASSVSYEQYF. DNA for the CDR3: TGTGCCAGCTCCGTCTCCTACGAGCAGTACTTC.

The J gene is TRBJ1-1, the V gene TRBV14; 7 positions agree with TRBD1. Germline CDR1 SGHDN, CDR2 FVKESK. The CDR3 consists of 15 residues. The V gene end was trimmed by 4 bases and the J gene end by 0 bases; junction bases not matched to a gene: 5. The CDR3, as DNA: TGTGCCAGCAGCCCCTTGACAGGGATGAACACTGAAGCTTTCTTT. Its protein product is CASSPLTGMNTEAFF.